This T cell receptor beta chain was sequenced for a study of cytomegalovirus exposure and HLA in healthy donors. The CDR3 loop spans 13 amino acids. Germline loops: CDR1 LNHDA, CDR2 SQIVND (reference sequence). V was trimmed by 4 bases and J by 6 bases, leaving 13 bases between them. Notes on the study in general: Researchers had no immune exposure information except CMV serostatus available.

The PCR ran on 60 Vbeta and 13 Jbeta primers. TCRdb keeps only in-frame clones here, not all; method: immunoSEQ multiplex PCR. Found here are tens of thousands of clones; the top ten clones hold 3% to 3.5%. About this clone itself: Antigen specificity is unknown.

V usage is TRBV19 and J usage is TRBJ2-7, with D maybe TRBD1 (6 bases). The specimen was PBMCs. The TCR comes from a woman aged 40 to 50 in good health and CMV-seropositive. This chain's CDR3 is CASSKGEWSEQYF. CDR3 bases: TGTGCCAGTAGTAAGGGGGAATGGTCCGAGCAGTACTTC.